The 26 T cell receptor beta chains below all came from one sample that was sequenced in a study of blood T cell repertoires in COVID-19. Profiling relied on immunoSEQ multiplex PCR, and the TCRdb table lists in-frame clones only, not all of them. The data show about 200,000 clones, 79% seen once. The specimen sequenced was peripheral blood. The receptor source for this set is a woman aged 40 to 50 with COVID-19, enrolled during active disease.

The chain joins TRBV21-1 to TRBJ2-7; the table gives TRBD1 as D, unverified against the DNA. TRBV21-1 is shown as a pseudogene. The CDR3 sequence is 15 residues long. CDR3 nucleotide sequence: TGTGCCAGCAGCAAACCTCATACAGGGTCCTACGAGCAGTACTTC. Translated, it gives CASSKPHTGSYEQYF.

In its sample, this clone was seen a few times. This sequence joins TRBV6-5 and TRBJ2-4; 8 bases align to TRBD2. CDR1 and CDR2 from the germline V gene are MNHEY and SVGAGI. V shed 6 bases and J 4 bases; nucleotides not matched to a gene: 8. The CDR3 has 15 amino acids. CDR3 amino acids: CASRGTSGGKNIQYF. The CDR3 DNA sequence: TGTGCCAGCAGGGGGACTAGTGGCGGGAAAAACATTCAGTACTTC.

This clone was recorded only once. The chain employs TRBV6-5 and TRBJ2-3; tentative D call: TRBD2 (7 bases). The germline V gene encodes CDR1 MNHEY and CDR2 SVGAGI. CDR3 size: 15 residues. V lost 6 bases, J lost 3 bases, and 16 bases lay in between. For the CDR3, the DNA is TGTGCCAGCAGCCGCGCGGGGGCTCTGACAGATACGCAGTATTTT. It yields the protein CASSRAGALTDTQYF.

This chain uses TRBV3-1 (or the pseudogene TRBV3-2) with TRBJ2-3; 7 nucleotides line up with TRBD2. Germline V gene data show CDR1 as LGHDT and CDR2 as YNNKEL (reference sequence). Germline trimming cut 0 bases from V and 3 bases from J; bases unmatched to any gene: 9. This CDR3 has 17 residues. CDR3 in amino acids: CASSQEVKAGSTDTQYF. The CDR3 bases are TGTGCCAGCAGCCAAGAAGTAAAAGCGGGGAGTACAGATACGCAGTATTTT.

The V gene is TRBV6-2 or TRBV6-3, the J gene TRBJ2-1; TRBD1 matches 8 bases. V was pared by 2 bases and J by 2 bases, with 2 bases of the junction left unmatched. Germline assignment: CDR1 MNHEY and CDR2 SVGEGT. The CDR3 has 15 residues. This chain's CDR3 is CASSYVDRAYNEQFF. CDR3 nucleotides: TGTGCCAGCAGTTACGTGGACAGGGCCTACAATGAGCAGTTCTTC.

The V call is TRBV5-4, the J call TRBJ1-6; 10 nucleotides agree with TRBD1. CDR1 and CDR2 (germline): SGHNT, YYREEE (reference sequence). V dropped 0 bases and J dropped 13; count of bases not matched to a gene: 4. This CDR3 region has 14 residues. CDR3 coding DNA: TGTGCCAGCAGCTTGGCCGGGACAGGGGCGCCCCTCCACTTT. It codes for CASSLAGTGAPLHF.

CDR3 sequence (DNA): TGTGCCAGTAGTATATCAGGGGTGAACACTGAAGCTTTCTTT. Protein: CASSISGVNTEAFF. This rearrangement joins TRBV19 to TRBJ1-1, with D possibly being TRBD1 (6 bases). This CDR3 contains 14 residues. Germline V gene sequence: CDR1 LNHDA, CDR2 SQIVND (reference sequence). The V end was cut by 2 bases, the J end by 0 bases, with 7 bases between.

This clone is a singleton in its sample. This sequence joins TRBV19 and TRBJ1-5; D possibly corresponds to TRBD1 (5 bases). Trimming cost V 4 bases and J 2 bases, with 12 bases left between them. CDR3 size: 15 residues. Germline V gene data show CDR1 as LNHDA and CDR2 as SQIVND (reference sequence). The CDR3 spells CASSSTGAGNQPQHF. The CDR3 DNA reads TGTGCCAGTAGTAGTACTGGGGCTGGCAATCAGCCCCAGCATTTT.

The V and J genes are TRBV30 and TRBJ2-7; tentative D call: TRBD1 (5 bases). Per the germline V gene, CDR1 is GTSNPN and CDR2 is SVGIG (reference sequence). CDR3 length: 14 amino acids. Trimming stripped 3 bases from V and 6 bases from J, with 18 bases between. CDR3 in amino acids: CAWRSAGLNAEQYF. As DNA, the CDR3 is TGTGCCTGGAGATCCGCAGGGTTGAACGCCGAGCAGTACTTC.

This clone was recorded only once. The chain couples TRBV5-1 to TRBJ1-1, with D possibly TRBD1 on 6 matching bases. This CDR3 has 15 residues. V lost 1 base and J 5 bases, leaving 15 bases between the germline ends. The germline V gene encodes CDR1 SGHRS and CDR2 YFSETQ. CDR3 region: CASSLYQGLWTEAFF. The CDR3 DNA is TGCGCCAGCAGCTTGTATCAGGGGCTATGGACTGAAGCTTTCTTT.

The chain joins TRBV15 to TRBJ1-2, with D perhaps matching TRBD1 (5 bases). V lost 5 bases and J lost 8, with 18 bases in between. This CDR3 spans 14 amino acids. Germline-derived CDR1 and CDR2 are LNHNV and YYDKDF (reference sequence). CDR3: CATSPAGPSRGYTF. CDR3 bases: TGTGCCACCAGCCCTGCGGGGCCTTCTAGGGGCTACACCTTC.

The chain links TRBV2 to TRBJ2-1, with D maybe TRBD2 (6 bases). The CDR3 sequence is 14 residues long. Germline V gene sequence: CDR1 SNHLY, CDR2 FYNNEI. Trimming removed 6 bases from V and 5 bases from J, with 14 bases in between. The CDR3 region is CASRTVGEDNEQFF. The CDR3 bases are TGTGCCAGCAGAACAGTGGGGGAGGACAATGAGCAGTTCTTC.

The V call is TRBV9, the J call TRBJ1-3; D may be TRBD1 (5 bases). The CDR3 is made up of 15 amino acids. Germline CDR1 reads SGDLS; CDR2 reads YYNGEE. V lost 4 bases and J lost 2, with 13 bases in between. CDR3 region: CASSPTSGTGNTIYF. The CDR3 nucleotides read TGTGCCAGCAGCCCCACTTCAGGGACTGGAAACACCATATATTTT.

This clone appeared once. V gene TRBV9 combines with J gene TRBJ2-1, with TRBD2 matching over 8 bases. With V trimmed by 6 bases and J by 6 bases, 11 bases remained unmatched. Per the germline V gene, CDR1 is SGDLS and CDR2 is YYNGEE. The CDR3 has 15 residues. DNA for the CDR3: TGTGCCAGCAACGCCGGACTAGCTCCCTTCAATGAGCAGTTCTTC. Protein: CASNAGLAPFNEQFF. Variable domain in full (rest from reference TRBV9 and TRBJ2-1): DSGVTQTPKHLITATGQRVTLRCSPRSGDLSVYWYQQSLDQGLQFLIQYYNGEERAKGNILERFSAQQFPDLHSELNLSSLELGDSALYFCASNAGLAPFNEQFFGPGTRLTVL.

The chain joins TRBV18 to TRBJ1-5; 10 nucleotides match TRBD1. V dropped 3 bases and J dropped 2; count of bases not matched to a gene: 4. CDR3 length: 16 residues. The V gene's germline CDR1 is KGHSH and CDR2 LQKENI. The CDR3 loop is CASSPTGGLGNQPQHF. CDR3 DNA sequence: TGTGCCAGCTCACCGACAGGGGGCTTAGGCAATCAGCCCCAGCATTTT.

The count of this clone is one. The V call is TRBV6-2 or TRBV6-3, the J call TRBJ1-1; D gene unclear. Germline values: CDR1 MNHEY, CDR2 SVGEGT. V gave up 6 bases and J gave up 8 bases, with 10 bases separating them. This CDR3 region has 11 residues. The CDR3 DNA reads as TGTGCCAGCAGCCCGCCGGGGGAAGCTTTCTTT. Its translation: CASSPPGEAFF.

J is TRBJ2-1 and V is TRBV10-3; the match to TRBD1 covers 9 bases. CDR1 and CDR2 (germline): ENHRY, SYGVKD. V lost 6 bases, J lost 1 base, and 4 bases stayed unmatched. CDR3 length equals 15 residues. CDR3 protein: CAISQDRGSYNEQFF. As DNA, the CDR3 is TGTGCCATCAGCCAAGACAGGGGGTCCTACAATGAGCAGTTCTTC.

This chain links TRBV10-3 with TRBJ2-7; tentative D call: TRBD1 (6 bases). Trimming took off 0 bases at V and 4 bases at J, with 10 bases between the two ends. This CDR3 has 14 amino acids. From germline, CDR1 is ENHRY and CDR2 SYGVKD. The CDR3 sequence is CAISESGTPYEQYF. The CDR3 nucleotides are TGTGCCATCAGTGAGTCGGGGACACCTTACGAGCAGTACTTC.

This chain links TRBV5-1 with TRBJ2-7; a possible D gene is TRBD2 (6 bases). V shed 3 bases and J shed 4 bases, with 14 bases lying between them. Germline V gene sequence: CDR1 SGHRS, CDR2 YFSETQ. The CDR3 contains 14 residues. This CDR3 is CASSWRGAGYEQYF. The CDR3 DNA reads as TGCGCCAGCAGCTGGCGAGGGGCGGGATACGAGCAGTACTTC.

This chain links TRBV29-1 with TRBJ1-1; 12 bases match TRBD1. This CDR3 is built from 16 residues. From germline, CDR1 is SQVTM and CDR2 ANQGSEA. Trimming took 3 bases from V and 1 from J; bases not matched to a gene: 6. The CDR3, as DNA: TGCAGCGTTGATGGGACAGGGGGCGGTGGGAACACTGAAGCTTTCTTT. Protein: CSVDGTGGGGNTEAFF. The entire variable domain, with the rest obtained from reference TRBV29-1 and TRBJ1-1, is as follows: SAVISQKPSRDICQRGTSLTIQCQVDSQVTMMFWYRQQPGQSLTLIATANQGSEATYESGFVIDKFPISRPNLTFSTLTVSNMSPEDSSIYLCSVDGTGGGGNTEAFFGQGTRLTVV.

The chain has TRBV5-1 and TRBJ1-5; 7 positions agree with TRBD1. Germline V gene lookup returns CDR1 SGHRS and CDR2 YFSETQ. The CDR3 is 14 residues long. J lost 4 bases, V lost 3 bases, and 4 bases had no gene match. DNA of the CDR3: TGCGCCAGCAGCTCGGGACAGTCAAATCAGCCCCAGCATTTT. It is translated as CASSSGQSNQPQHF.

The rearrangement joins TRBV3-1 (or the pseudogene TRBV3-2) to TRBJ1-5; tentatively, D is TRBD1 (6 bases). The ends were cut back, 2 bases at V and 6 bases at J, with 14 bases in the middle. Germline V gives CDR1 LGHDT, CDR2 YNNKEL (reference sequence). The CDR3 runs to 15 residues. The CDR3 reads CASSQTQGSIQPQHF. The CDR3 DNA reads as TGTGCCAGCAGCCAAACACAGGGATCCATTCAGCCCCAGCATTTT.

The chain has TRBV7-3 and TRBJ2-2; D perhaps matches TRBD1 (5 bases). Per the germline V gene, CDR1 is SGHTA and CDR2 is FQGTGA. The CDR3 loop spans 13 amino acids. Trimming took off 5 bases at V and 8 bases at J, with 12 bases between the two ends. CDR3 in DNA: TGTGCCAGCAGCCAGGGTATTTTAGGGGAGCTGTTTTTT. It translates to CASSQGILGELFF.

This clone came up a few times. The chain combines TRBV25-1 with TRBJ1-2; D not certain. The CDR3 has 12 residues. Looked up from germline, CDR1 is MGHDK and CDR2 is SYGVNS. V lost 10 bases and J lost 2, with 11 bases in between. The CDR3, as DNA: TGTGCCACCAGATACGGGAACTATGGCTACACCTTC. Encoded protein: CATRYGNYGYTF.

The chain is built from TRBV4-1 and TRBJ2-3; 9 bases map to TRBD2. The CDR3 spans 15 residues. Trimming cost V 2 bases and J 4 bases; bases outside gene matches: 4. Per germline, CDR1 MGHRA and CDR2 YSYEKL. The CDR3 DNA reads TGCGCCAGCAGCCAAACCTTAGCGGGAGCAGATACGCAGTATTTT. It specifies CASSQTLAGADTQYF.

The chain recombines TRBV2 with TRBJ1-1; TRBD1 matches 8 bases. The germline CDR1 and CDR2 sequences are SNHLY and FYNNEI. V lost 6 bases, J lost 4 bases, and 10 bases stayed unmatched. CDR3 size: 15 residues. The CDR3 region is CASRPTGVGGTEAFF. The CDR3 DNA sequence: TGTGCCAGCAGGCCGACAGGGGTAGGGGGCACTGAAGCTTTCTTT.